Listed below are T cell receptor beta chains from one sample, sequenced in a study of Graves' ophthalmopathy and Graves' hyperthyroidism. TCRdb re-called the multiplex PCR reads through MiXCR, storing one row per CDR3 protein. The sample shows about 1.1 million distinct CDR3 sequences, less than 45% of them seen only once. The sequenced sample consisted of peripheral blood or thyroid tissue (not recorded which). The receptors come from an adult man with Graves' hyperthyroidism. The CDR3 runs from the conserved cysteine through the conserved F or W. Each record gives: V gene, J gene, clone size, D gene, CDR3 protein, CDR3 DNA. A D gene is named only where the DNA matches it firmly. For some rows the clone size is stated as once, few or many, or as a class when expanded; others skip it.

v_call: TRBV20-1
j_call: TRBJ2-5
clone_size: .
d_call: TRBD1
cdr3_aa: CSARVGQGGQPQYF
cdr3_nt: TGCAGTGCTAGAGTCGGACAGGGTGGACAGCCCCAGTACTTC

v_call: TRBV10-3
j_call: TRBJ1-1
clone_size: many
d_call: .
cdr3_aa: CAISESPPRNTEAFF
cdr3_nt: TGTGCCATCAGTGAGTCGCCTCCGAGGAACACTGAAGCTTTCTTT

v_call: TRBV7-8
j_call: TRBJ1-6
clone_size: .
d_call: TRBD1
cdr3_aa: CASIGGDSANSPLHF
cdr3_nt: TGTGCCAGCATCGGGGGGGACAGCGCTAATTCACCCCTCCACTTT

v_call: TRBV6-6
j_call: TRBJ1-4
clone_size: few
d_call: TRBD1
cdr3_aa: CASQKGQGARKLFF
cdr3_nt: TGTGCCAGCCAAAAGGGACAGGGCGCAAGAAAACTGTTTTTT

v_call: TRBV20-1
j_call: TRBJ1-4
clone_size: many
d_call: .
cdr3_aa: CSARALEEKLFF
cdr3_nt: TGCAGTGCCCGGGCCTTGGAGGAAAAACTGTTTTTT

v_call: TRBV6-2/TRBV6-3
j_call: TRBJ1-6
clone_size: many
d_call: .
cdr3_aa: CASSYSRVAAPLHF
cdr3_nt: TGTGCCAGCAGTTATTCCAGGGTCGCAGCACCCCTCCACTTT

v_call: TRBV9
j_call: TRBJ1-3
clone_size: many
d_call: .
cdr3_aa: CASGTNSGNTIYF
cdr3_nt: TGTGCCAGCGGGACAAACTCTGGAAACACCATATATTTT

v_call: TRBV7-2
j_call: TRBJ2-2
clone_size: .
d_call: .
cdr3_aa: CASSNNKGTGELFF
cdr3_nt: TGTGCCAGCAGCAACAACAAGGGGACCGGGGAGCTGTTTTTT

v_call: TRBV5-8
j_call: TRBJ2-2
clone_size: .
d_call: TRBD1
cdr3_aa: CASSQLTGAGTGELFF
cdr3_nt: TGCGCCAGCAGCCAACTCACAGGGGCAGGCACCGGGGAGCTGTTTTTT

v_call: TRBV30
j_call: TRBJ1-1
clone_size: .
d_call: .
cdr3_aa: CAWSVEFRAFF
cdr3_nt: TGTGCCTGGAGTGTAGAATTCCGGGCTTTCTTT

v_call: TRBV5-1
j_call: TRBJ2-5
clone_size: .
d_call: .
cdr3_aa: CASSQERGTQYF
cdr3_nt: TGCGCCAGCAGCCAAGAGCGTGGGACCCAGTACTTC

v_call: TRBV12-3/TRBV12-4
j_call: TRBJ2-5
clone_size: few
d_call: .
cdr3_aa: CASSLWLKETQYF
cdr3_nt: TGTGCCAGCAGTTTGTGGCTGAAAGAGACCCAGTACTTC

v_call: TRBV7-9
j_call: TRBJ1-1
clone_size: .
d_call: TRBD1
cdr3_aa: CASSRDRGPWNTEAFF
cdr3_nt: TGTGCCAGCAGCCGGGACAGGGGGCCGTGGAACACTGAAGCTTTCTTT

v_call: TRBV7-9
j_call: TRBJ2-3
clone_size: .
d_call: TRBD2
cdr3_aa: CASSTAAGASTDTQYF
cdr3_nt: TGTGCCAGCAGCACCGCCGCGGGAGCAAGCACAGATACGCAGTATTTT

v_call: TRBV14
j_call: TRBJ2-7
clone_size: few
d_call: .
cdr3_aa: CASSQVGRNSYEQYF
cdr3_nt: TGTGCCAGCAGCCAAGTGGGGCGGAATTCCTACGAGCAGTACTTC

v_call: TRBV7-3
j_call: TRBJ1-5
clone_size: .
d_call: TRBD1
cdr3_aa: CASSLRRQGPQPQHF
cdr3_nt: TGTGCCAGCAGCTTAAGGAGACAGGGTCCTCAGCCCCAGCATTTT

v_call: TRBV5-1
j_call: TRBJ1-3
clone_size: few
d_call: .
cdr3_aa: CASSTGRGLGSGNTIYF
cdr3_nt: TGCGCCAGCAGCACGGGACGGGGTTTGGGCTCTGGAAACACCATATATTTT

v_call: TRBV11-3
j_call: TRBJ2-7
clone_size: many
d_call: .
cdr3_aa: CASSPGDGPYEQYF
cdr3_nt: TGTGCCAGCAGCCCCGGGGACGGACCCTACGAGCAGTACTTC

v_call: TRBV9
j_call: TRBJ1-2
clone_size: .
d_call: .
cdr3_aa: CASSVAGADGYTF
cdr3_nt: TGTGCCAGCAGCGTAGCAGGGGCGGATGGCTACACCTTC

v_call: TRBV6-5
j_call: TRBJ2-7
clone_size: few
d_call: TRBD1
cdr3_aa: CASSAGQGEYYEQYF
cdr3_nt: TGTGCCAGCAGCGCGGGACAGGGGGAATACTACGAGCAGTACTTC

v_call: TRBV12-3/TRBV12-4
j_call: TRBJ1-2
clone_size: .
d_call: .
cdr3_aa: CASSFSVSGYTF
cdr3_nt: TGTGCCAGCAGTTTCAGTGTGAGTGGCTACACCTTC

v_call: TRBV2
j_call: TRBJ1-1
clone_size: .
d_call: .
cdr3_aa: CASSASQEAFF
cdr3_nt: TGTGCCAGCAGTGCGAGCCAGGAAGCTTTCTTT

v_call: TRBV25-1
j_call: TRBJ1-5
clone_size: few
d_call: .
cdr3_aa: CASSERREYQPQHF
cdr3_nt: TGTGCCAGCAGTGAAAGACGGGAATATCAGCCCCAGCATTTT

v_call: TRBV12-3/TRBV12-4
j_call: TRBJ1-5
clone_size: many
d_call: .
cdr3_aa: CASSVFRANNQPQHF
cdr3_nt: TGTGCCAGCAGCGTTTTCCGGGCCAACAATCAGCCCCAGCATTTT

v_call: TRBV19
j_call: TRBJ1-2
clone_size: many
d_call: TRBD1
cdr3_aa: CASSNPGQGAQGYTF
cdr3_nt: TGTGCCAGTAGTAATCCGGGACAGGGGGCGCAAGGCTACACCTTC

v_call: TRBV6-1
j_call: TRBJ1-5
clone_size: .
d_call: TRBD1
cdr3_aa: CASSMGQGLQPQHF
cdr3_nt: TGTGCCAGCAGTATGGGACAGGGCCTTCAGCCCCAGCATTTT

v_call: TRBV7-8
j_call: TRBJ2-5
clone_size: many
d_call: .
cdr3_aa: CASSLSETTQYF
cdr3_nt: TGTGCCAGCAGCTTAAGTGAGACCACCCAGTACTTC

v_call: TRBV28
j_call: TRBJ1-1
clone_size: few
d_call: .
cdr3_aa: CASVSDSPLVEAFF
cdr3_nt: TGTGCCAGCGTATCGGACAGCCCTTTGGTGGAAGCTTTCTTT

v_call: TRBV5-1
j_call: TRBJ2-7
clone_size: many
d_call: TRBD1
cdr3_aa: CASSLRTGDGEQYF
cdr3_nt: TGCGCCAGCAGCTTAAGGACAGGGGATGGCGAGCAGTACTTC

v_call: TRBV29-1
j_call: TRBJ2-2
clone_size: .
d_call: TRBD2
cdr3_aa: CSVVTGDYNGELFF
cdr3_nt: TGCAGCGTTGTAACGGGGGACTATAACGGGGAGCTGTTTTTT

v_call: TRBV10-2
j_call: TRBJ1-2
clone_size: .
d_call: .
cdr3_aa: CASSGGSRRGYGYTF
cdr3_nt: TGCGCCAGCAGCGGGGGCAGCCGCAGGGGCTATGGCTACACCTTC

v_call: TRBV20-1
j_call: TRBJ2-5
clone_size: .
d_call: TRBD2
cdr3_aa: CSAPQGAGDVGTQYF
cdr3_nt: TGCAGTGCTCCTCAGGGAGCGGGAGACGTTGGGACCCAGTACTTC

v_call: TRBV2
j_call: TRBJ1-6
clone_size: .
d_call: TRBD1
cdr3_aa: CASSGQGAPLHF
cdr3_nt: TGTGCCAGCAGTGGGCAGGGGGCACCCCTCCACTTT

v_call: TRBV7-2
j_call: TRBJ1-2
clone_size: .
d_call: .
cdr3_aa: CAGSSAGGGMRYGYTF
cdr3_nt: TGTGCCGGCAGCTCCGCCGGCGGGGGCATGCGATATGGCTACACCTTC

v_call: TRBV9
j_call: TRBJ1-6
clone_size: many
d_call: TRBD1
cdr3_aa: CASSGRGLSGSPLHF
cdr3_nt: TGTGCCAGCAGCGGCAGGGGGCTAAGTGGTTCACCCCTCCACTTT

v_call: TRBV15
j_call: TRBJ1-5
clone_size: .
d_call: .
cdr3_aa: CATSRGGLGETQHF
cdr3_nt: TGTGCCACCAGCAGGGGTGGATTGGGGGAGACCCAGCATTTT

v_call: TRBV10-3
j_call: TRBJ2-6
clone_size: .
d_call: TRBD1
cdr3_aa: CASKTTRDRGFAGANVLTF
cdr3_nt: TGTGCCAGCAAGACGACCCGGGACAGGGGATTTGCTGGGGCCAACGTCCTGACTTTC

v_call: TRBV30
j_call: TRBJ1-2
clone_size: .
d_call: .
cdr3_aa: CAWSLQPSQATRYGYTF
cdr3_nt: TGTGCCTGGAGTCTCCAACCCTCACAGGCCACTCGGTATGGCTACACCTTC

v_call: TRBV5-8
j_call: TRBJ1-2
clone_size: .
d_call: .
cdr3_aa: CASSSGRDGYTF
cdr3_nt: TGTGCCAGCAGCTCTGGTAGAGATGGCTACACCTTC

v_call: TRBV20-1
j_call: TRBJ1-5
clone_size: .
d_call: .
cdr3_aa: CSARPEGHNQPQHF
cdr3_nt: TGCAGTGCTAGGCCGGAAGGGCATAATCAGCCCCAGCATTTT

v_call: TRBV20-1
j_call: TRBJ1-6
clone_size: many
d_call: .
cdr3_aa: CSARGFTGGGPLHF
cdr3_nt: TGCAGTGCTAGAGGTTTTACAGGCGGAGGACCCCTCCACTTT

v_call: TRBV20-1
j_call: TRBJ2-2
clone_size: .
d_call: .
cdr3_aa: CSAGGYTGELFF
cdr3_nt: TGCAGTGCTGGAGGGTACACCGGGGAGCTGTTTTTT

v_call: TRBV7-4
j_call: TRBJ1-5
clone_size: once
d_call: .
cdr3_aa: CARPPSGNSNQPQHF
cdr3_nt: TGTGCTAGACCCCCATCAGGGAATAGCAATCAGCCCCAGCATTTT

v_call: TRBV4-1
j_call: TRBJ1-5
clone_size: many
d_call: .
cdr3_aa: CASSQGAGYSNQPQHF
cdr3_nt: TGCGCCAGCAGCCAAGGGGCAGGATATAGCAATCAGCCCCAGCATTTT

v_call: TRBV9
j_call: TRBJ2-7
clone_size: .
d_call: TRBD1
cdr3_aa: CASSVATGAYEQYF
cdr3_nt: TGTGCCAGCAGCGTAGCGACAGGGGCCTACGAGCAGTACTTC

v_call: TRBV10-3
j_call: TRBJ2-7
clone_size: many
d_call: .
cdr3_aa: CAISGRASYEQYF
cdr3_nt: TGTGCCATCAGTGGGAGGGCCTCCTACGAGCAGTACTTC

v_call: TRBV10-2
j_call: TRBJ1-2
clone_size: .
d_call: .
cdr3_aa: CASSEPDGLPGGYTF
cdr3_nt: TGCGCCAGCAGTGAGCCGGACGGGTTGCCGGGGGGCTACACCTTC